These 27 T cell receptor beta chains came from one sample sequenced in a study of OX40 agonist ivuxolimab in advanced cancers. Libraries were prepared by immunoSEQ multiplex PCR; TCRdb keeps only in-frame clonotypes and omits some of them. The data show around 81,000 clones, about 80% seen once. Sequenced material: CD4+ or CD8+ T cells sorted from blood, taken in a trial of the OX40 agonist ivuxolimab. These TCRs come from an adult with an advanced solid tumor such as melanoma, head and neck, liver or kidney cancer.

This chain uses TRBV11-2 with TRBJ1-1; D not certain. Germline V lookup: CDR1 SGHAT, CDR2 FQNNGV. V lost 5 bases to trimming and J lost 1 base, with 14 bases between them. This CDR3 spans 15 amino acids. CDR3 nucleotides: TGTGCCAGCAGCCCCCGGCGAGGACCGAACACTGAAGCTTTCTTT. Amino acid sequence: CASSPRRGPNTEAFF. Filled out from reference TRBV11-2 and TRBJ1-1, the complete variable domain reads EAGVAQSPRYKIIEKRQSVAFWCNPISGHATLYWYQQILGQGPKLLIQFQNNGVVDDSQLPKDRFSAERLKGVDSTLKIQPAKLEDSAVYLCASSPRRGPNTEAFFGQGTRLTVV.

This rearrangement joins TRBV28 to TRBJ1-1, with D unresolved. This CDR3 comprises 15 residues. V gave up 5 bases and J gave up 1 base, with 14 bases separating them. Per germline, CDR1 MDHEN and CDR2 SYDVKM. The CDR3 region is CASSPRRTRNTEAFF. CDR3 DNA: TGTGCCAGCAGTCCCCGGAGAACGAGGAACACTGAAGCTTTCTTT.

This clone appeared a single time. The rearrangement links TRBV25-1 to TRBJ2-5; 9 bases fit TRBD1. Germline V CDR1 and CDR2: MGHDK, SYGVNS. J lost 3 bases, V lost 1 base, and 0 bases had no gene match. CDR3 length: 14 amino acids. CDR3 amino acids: CASSEWTGEETQYF. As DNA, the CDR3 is TGTGCCAGCAGTGAATGGACAGGGGAAGAGACCCAGTACTTC.

The CDR3 loop is CASSVLAGTYNEQFF. The DNA of the CDR3 is TGTGCCAGCAGCGTACTAGCGGGTACCTACAATGAGCAGTTCTTC. The chain uses TRBV9 and TRBJ2-1; 8 bases fit TRBD2. The J segment lost 2 bases and the V segment lost 1 base, leaving 2 bases of the junction unmatched. The CDR3 has 15 residues. The germline V gene encodes CDR1 SGDLS and CDR2 YYNGEE.

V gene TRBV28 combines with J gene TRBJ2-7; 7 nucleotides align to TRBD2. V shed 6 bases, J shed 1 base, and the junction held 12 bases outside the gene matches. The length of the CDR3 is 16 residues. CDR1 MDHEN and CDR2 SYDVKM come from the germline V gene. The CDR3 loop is CASSPLSGTLSYEQYF. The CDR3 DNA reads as TGTGCCAGCAGCCCCCTCAGCGGGACGTTATCCTACGAGCAGTACTTC.

DNA of the CDR3: TGTGCCTGGAGGGCCCCGGGGGGCACTAATGAAAAACTGTTTTTT. Translation gives CAWRAPGGTNEKLFF. The chain combines TRBV30 with TRBJ1-4; D perhaps matches TRBD1 (6 bases). V lost 3 bases, J lost 2 bases, and 13 bases lay in between. The CDR3 is made up of 15 amino acids. Germline lookup yields CDR1 GTSNPN and CDR2 SVGIG (reference sequence).

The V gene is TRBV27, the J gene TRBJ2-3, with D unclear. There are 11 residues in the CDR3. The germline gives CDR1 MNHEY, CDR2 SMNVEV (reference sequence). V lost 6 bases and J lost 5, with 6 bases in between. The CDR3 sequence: CASSHKDTQYF. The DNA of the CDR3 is TGTGCCAGCAGCCACAAAGATACGCAGTATTTT.

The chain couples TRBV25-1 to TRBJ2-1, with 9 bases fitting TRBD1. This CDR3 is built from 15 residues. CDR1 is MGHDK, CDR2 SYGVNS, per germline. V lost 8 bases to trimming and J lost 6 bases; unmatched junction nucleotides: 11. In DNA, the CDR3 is TGTGCCAGCGGAACCGGGACAGGGATAGGCAATGAGCAGTTCTTC. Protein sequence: CASGTGTGIGNEQFF.

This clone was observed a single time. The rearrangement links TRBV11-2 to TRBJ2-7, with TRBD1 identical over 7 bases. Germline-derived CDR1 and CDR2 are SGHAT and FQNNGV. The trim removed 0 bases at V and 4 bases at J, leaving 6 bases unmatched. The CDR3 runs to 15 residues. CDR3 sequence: CASSLDGDRYYEQYF. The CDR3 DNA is TGTGCCAGCAGCTTAGATGGGGACAGATATTACGAGCAGTACTTC.

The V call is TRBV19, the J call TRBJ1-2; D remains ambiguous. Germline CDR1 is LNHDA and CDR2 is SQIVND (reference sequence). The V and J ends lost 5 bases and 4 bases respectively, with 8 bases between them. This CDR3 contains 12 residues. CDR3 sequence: CASSGGLYGYTF. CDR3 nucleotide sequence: TGTGCCAGTAGTGGAGGGCTCTATGGCTACACCTTC.

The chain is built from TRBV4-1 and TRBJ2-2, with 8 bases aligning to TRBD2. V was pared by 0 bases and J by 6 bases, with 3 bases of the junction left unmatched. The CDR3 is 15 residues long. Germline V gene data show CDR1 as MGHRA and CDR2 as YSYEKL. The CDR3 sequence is CASSQEGTSPGELFF. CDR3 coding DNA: TGCGCCAGCAGCCAAGAAGGGACTAGTCCCGGGGAGCTGTTTTTT.

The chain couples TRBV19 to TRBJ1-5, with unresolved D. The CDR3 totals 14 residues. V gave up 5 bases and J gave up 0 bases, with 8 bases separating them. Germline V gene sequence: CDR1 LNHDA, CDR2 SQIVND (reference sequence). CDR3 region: CASSGSGSNQPQHF. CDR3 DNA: TGTGCCAGTAGTGGGTCTGGTAGCAATCAGCCCCAGCATTTT.

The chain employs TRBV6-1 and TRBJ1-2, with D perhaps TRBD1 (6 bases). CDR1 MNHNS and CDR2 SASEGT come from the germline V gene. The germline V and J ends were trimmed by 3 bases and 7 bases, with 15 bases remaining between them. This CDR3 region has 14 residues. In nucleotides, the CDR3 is TGTGCCAGCAGTGATGAACAGGGTTGGGGTGGCTACACCTTC. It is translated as CASSDEQGWGGYTF.

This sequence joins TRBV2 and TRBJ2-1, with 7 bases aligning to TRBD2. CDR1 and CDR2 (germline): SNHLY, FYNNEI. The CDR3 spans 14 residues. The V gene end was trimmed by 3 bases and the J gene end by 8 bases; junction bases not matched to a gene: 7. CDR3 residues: CASSDVGRRDEQFF. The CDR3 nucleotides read TGTGCCAGCAGTGACGTCGGGAGGAGGGATGAGCAGTTCTTC.

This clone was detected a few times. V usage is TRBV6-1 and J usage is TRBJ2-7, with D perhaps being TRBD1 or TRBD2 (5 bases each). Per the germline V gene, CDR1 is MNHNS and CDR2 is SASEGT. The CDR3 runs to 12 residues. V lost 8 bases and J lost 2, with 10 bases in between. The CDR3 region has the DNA TGTGCCAGCCGGGACCCCGCCTACGAGCAGTACTTC. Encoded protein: CASRDPAYEQYF.

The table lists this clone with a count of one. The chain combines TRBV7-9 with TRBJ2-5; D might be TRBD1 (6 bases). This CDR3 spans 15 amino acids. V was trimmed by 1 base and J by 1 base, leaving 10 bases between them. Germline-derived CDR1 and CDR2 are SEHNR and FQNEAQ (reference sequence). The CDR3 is CASSLGWTVQETQYF. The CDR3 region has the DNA TGTGCCAGCAGCTTAGGTTGGACAGTCCAAGAGACCCAGTACTTC.

The CDR3 loop is CATSREDSGAGELFF. The CDR3, as DNA: TGTGCCACCAGCAGAGAGGACAGTGGCGCCGGGGAGCTGTTTTTT. This chain links TRBV15 with TRBJ2-2, with TRBD1 as a possible D gene (6 bases). Germline CDR1 and CDR2: LNHNV and YYDKDF (reference sequence). There are 15 residues in the CDR3. Trimming took 0 bases from V and 6 from J, leaving 11 bases between them. The variable domain in full, completed from reference TRBV15 and TRBJ2-2, reads DAMVIQNPRYQVTQFGKPVTLSCSQTLNHNVMYWYQQKSSQAPKLLFHYYDKDFNNEADTPDNFQSRRPNTSFCFLDIRSPGLGDTAMYLCATSREDSGAGELFFGEGSRLTVL.

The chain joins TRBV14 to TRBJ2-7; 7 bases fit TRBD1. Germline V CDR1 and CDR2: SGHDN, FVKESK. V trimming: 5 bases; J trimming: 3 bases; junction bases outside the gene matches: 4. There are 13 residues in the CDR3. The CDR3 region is CASSDRAYYEQYF. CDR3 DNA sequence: TGTGCCAGCAGCGACAGGGCCTACTACGAGCAGTACTTC.

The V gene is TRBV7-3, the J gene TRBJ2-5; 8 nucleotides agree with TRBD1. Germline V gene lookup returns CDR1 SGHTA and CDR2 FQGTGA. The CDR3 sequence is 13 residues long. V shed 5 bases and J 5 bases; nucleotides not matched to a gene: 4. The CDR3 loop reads CASSTGGRETQYF. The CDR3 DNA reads TGTGCCAGCAGCACAGGGGGTCGGGAGACCCAGTACTTC. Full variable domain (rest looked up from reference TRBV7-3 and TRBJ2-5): GAGVSQTPSNKVTEKGKYVELRCDPISGHTALYWYRQSLGQGPEFLIYFQGTGAADDSGLPNDRFFAVRPEGSVSTLKIQRTERGDSAVYLCASSTGGRETQYFGPGTRLLVL.

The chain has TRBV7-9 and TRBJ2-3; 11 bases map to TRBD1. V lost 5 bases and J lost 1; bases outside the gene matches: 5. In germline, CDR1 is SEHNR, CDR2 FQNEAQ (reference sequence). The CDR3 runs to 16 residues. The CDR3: CASSRGTGGGTDTQYF. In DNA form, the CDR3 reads TGTGCCAGCAGCCGCGGGACAGGGGGTGGCACAGATACGCAGTATTTT.

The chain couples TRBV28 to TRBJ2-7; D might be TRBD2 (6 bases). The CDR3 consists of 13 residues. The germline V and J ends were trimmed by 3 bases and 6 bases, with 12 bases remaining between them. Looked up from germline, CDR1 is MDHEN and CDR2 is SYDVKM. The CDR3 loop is CASSFDGGAEQYF. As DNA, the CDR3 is TGTGCCAGCAGTTTTGACGGGGGTGCCGAGCAGTACTTC.

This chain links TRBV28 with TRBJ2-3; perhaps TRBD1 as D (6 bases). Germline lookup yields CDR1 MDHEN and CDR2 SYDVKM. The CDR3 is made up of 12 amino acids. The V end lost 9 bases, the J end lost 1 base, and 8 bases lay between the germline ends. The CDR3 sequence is CASHRGTDTQYF. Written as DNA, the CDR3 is TGTGCCAGTCACAGGGGCACAGATACGCAGTATTTT.

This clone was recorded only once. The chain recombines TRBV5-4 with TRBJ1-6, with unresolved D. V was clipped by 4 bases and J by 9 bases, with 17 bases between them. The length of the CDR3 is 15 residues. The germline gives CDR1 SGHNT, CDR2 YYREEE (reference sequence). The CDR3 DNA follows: TGTGCCAGCAGCCTATCATCAGGACCCGGTTCACCCCTCCACTTT. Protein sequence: CASSLSSGPGSPLHF.

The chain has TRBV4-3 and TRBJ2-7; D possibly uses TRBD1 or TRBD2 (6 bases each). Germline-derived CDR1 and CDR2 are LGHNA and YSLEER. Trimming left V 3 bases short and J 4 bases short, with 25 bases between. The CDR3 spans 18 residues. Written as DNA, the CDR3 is TGCGCCAGCAGCCAGGCTCTGGGTGAAAGGGGGGCTCAATACGAGCAGTACTTC. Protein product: CASSQALGERGAQYEQYF.

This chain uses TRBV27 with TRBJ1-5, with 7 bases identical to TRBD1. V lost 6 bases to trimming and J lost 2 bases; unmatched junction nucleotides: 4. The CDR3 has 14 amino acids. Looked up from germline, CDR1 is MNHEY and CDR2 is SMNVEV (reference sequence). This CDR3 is CASSRTGGNQPQHF. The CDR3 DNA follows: TGTGCCAGCAGCCGTACAGGGGGCAATCAGCCCCAGCATTTT.

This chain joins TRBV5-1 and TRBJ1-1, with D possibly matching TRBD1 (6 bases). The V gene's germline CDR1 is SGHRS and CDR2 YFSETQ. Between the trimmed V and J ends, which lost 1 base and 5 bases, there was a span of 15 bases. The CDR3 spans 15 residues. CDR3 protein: CASSLLARGTTEAFF. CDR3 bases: TGCGCCAGCAGCTTGCTGGCCAGGGGAACGACTGAAGCTTTCTTT.

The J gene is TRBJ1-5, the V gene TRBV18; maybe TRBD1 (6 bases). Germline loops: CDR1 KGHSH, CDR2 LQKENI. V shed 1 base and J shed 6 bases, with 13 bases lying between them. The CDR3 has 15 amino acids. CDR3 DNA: TGTGCCAGCTCACCACAGGGGGTAGCGGTTCAGCCCCAGCATTTT. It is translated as CASSPQGVAVQPQHF.